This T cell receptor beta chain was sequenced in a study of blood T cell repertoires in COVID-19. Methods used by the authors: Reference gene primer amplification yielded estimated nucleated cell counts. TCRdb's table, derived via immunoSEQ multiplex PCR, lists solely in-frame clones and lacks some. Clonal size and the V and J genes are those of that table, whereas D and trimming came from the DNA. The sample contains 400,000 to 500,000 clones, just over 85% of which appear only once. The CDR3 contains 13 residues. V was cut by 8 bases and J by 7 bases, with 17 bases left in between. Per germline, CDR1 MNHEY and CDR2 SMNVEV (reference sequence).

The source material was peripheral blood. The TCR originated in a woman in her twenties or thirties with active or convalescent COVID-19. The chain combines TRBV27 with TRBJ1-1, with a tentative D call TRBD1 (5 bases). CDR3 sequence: CASQLSGYSEAFF. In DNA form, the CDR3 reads TGTGCCAGCCAACTGTCAGGGTATAGTGAAGCTTTCTTT.